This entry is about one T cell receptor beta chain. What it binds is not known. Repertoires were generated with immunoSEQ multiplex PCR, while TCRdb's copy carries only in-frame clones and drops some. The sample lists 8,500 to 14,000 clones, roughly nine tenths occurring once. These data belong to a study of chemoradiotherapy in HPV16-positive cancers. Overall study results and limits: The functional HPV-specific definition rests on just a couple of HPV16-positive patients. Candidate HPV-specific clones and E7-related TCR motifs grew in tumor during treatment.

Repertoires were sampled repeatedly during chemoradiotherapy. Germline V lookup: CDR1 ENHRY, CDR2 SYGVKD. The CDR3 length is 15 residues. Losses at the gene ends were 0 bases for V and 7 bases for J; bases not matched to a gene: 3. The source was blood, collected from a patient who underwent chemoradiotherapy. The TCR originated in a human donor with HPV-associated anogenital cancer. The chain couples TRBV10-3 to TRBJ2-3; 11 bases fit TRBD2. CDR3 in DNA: TGTGCCATCAGTGAGTCAGGGACTAGCGGTAATACGCAGTATTTT. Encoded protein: CAISESGTSGNTQYF.